A few counts support the clone carrying this T cell receptor (beta chain). The data belong to a study of T cells in Graves' hyperthyroidism and ophthalmopathy. Template material for amplifying TCR beta CDR3 regions consisted of RNA transcripts. A set of HTBI primers served as the primers for a first-round RT-PCR of the TCR CDR3. Each CDR3 protein is one row after TCRdb ran MiXCR on the multiplex PCR reads. The sample has 130,000 to 150,000 distinct CDR3 sequences, approximately 24% seen once; the top ten hold 65% to 80%. The CDR3 has 15 residues. Germline V lookup: CDR1 SGHRS, CDR2 YFSETQ. With 0 bases clipped from V and 4 bases from J, the junction kept 4 bases outside the gene matches.

This receptor was taken from a woman aged 45-60 years with Graves' hyperthyroidism that later progressed to Graves' ophthalmopathy. The chain couples TRBV5-1 to TRBJ2-4; 7 bases line up with TRBD1. The sequenced sample was blood. CDR3 coding DNA: TGCGCCAGCAGCTTGGAGACGGGACAGAAAAACATTCAGTACTTC. Translating it yields CASSLETGQKNIQYF.